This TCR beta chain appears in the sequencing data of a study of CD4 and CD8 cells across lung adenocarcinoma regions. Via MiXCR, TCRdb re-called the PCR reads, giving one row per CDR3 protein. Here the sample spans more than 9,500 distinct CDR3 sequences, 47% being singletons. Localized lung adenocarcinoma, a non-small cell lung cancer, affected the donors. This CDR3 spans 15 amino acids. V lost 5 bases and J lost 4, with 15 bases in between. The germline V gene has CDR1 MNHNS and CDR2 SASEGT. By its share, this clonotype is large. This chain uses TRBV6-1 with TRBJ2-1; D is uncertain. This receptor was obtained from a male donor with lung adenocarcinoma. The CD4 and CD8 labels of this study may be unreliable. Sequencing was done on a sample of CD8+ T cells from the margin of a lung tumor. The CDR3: CASSYSPSTYNEQFF. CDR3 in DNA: TGTGCCAGCAGTTACAGCCCTTCAACATACAATGAGCAGTTCTTC.